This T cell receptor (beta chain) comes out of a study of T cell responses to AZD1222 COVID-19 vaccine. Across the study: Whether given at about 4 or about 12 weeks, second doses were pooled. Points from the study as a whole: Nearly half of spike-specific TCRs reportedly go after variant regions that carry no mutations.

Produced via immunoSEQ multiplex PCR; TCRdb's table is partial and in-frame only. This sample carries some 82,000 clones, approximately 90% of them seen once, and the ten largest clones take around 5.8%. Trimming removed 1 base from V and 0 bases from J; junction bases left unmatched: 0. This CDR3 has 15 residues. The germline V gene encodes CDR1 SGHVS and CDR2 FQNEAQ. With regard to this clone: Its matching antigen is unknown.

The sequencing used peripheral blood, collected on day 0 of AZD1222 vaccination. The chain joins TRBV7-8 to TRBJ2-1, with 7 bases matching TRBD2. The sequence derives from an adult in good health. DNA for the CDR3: TGTGCCAGCAGCTTAGGCGGGGGCTCCTACAATGAGCAGTTCTTC. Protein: CASSLGGGSYNEQFF.